The next 27 T cell receptor beta chains were all read from a single sample in a study of CD8+ T cells in alopecia areata. Treatment described: oral pan-JAK inhibitor, 5-10 mg twice daily. As the sequencing template, cDNA was produced by extracting RNA and reverse transcribing it. TCRdb keeps only in-frame clones here, not all; method: immunoSEQ multiplex PCR. Among 80,000 to 95,000 clones listed, roughly two fifths were seen once. The material sequenced was CD8+ T cells sorted from blood, taken at week 24, from a patient treated with tofacitinib. The receptors were sampled from a human donor with alopecia areata.

The chain uses TRBV5-1 and TRBJ1-1, with TRBD1 matching 7 bases. The junction had 3 bases not matched to a gene; V was cut back by 3 bases and J by 4 bases. The CDR3 sequence is 13 residues long. Germline V gives CDR1 SGHRS, CDR2 YFSETQ. The CDR3: CASSSSGGTEAFF. DNA of the CDR3: TGCGCCAGCAGCTCTTCAGGGGGCACTGAAGCTTTCTTT.

Here the CDR3 DNA reads TGTGCCAGCAGTTTAAGGGCAGGCAATCAGCCCCAGCATTTT. This sequence encodes CASSLRAGNQPQHF. The rearrangement links TRBV28 to TRBJ1-5; D gene unclear. With 2 bases removed from V and 2 bases from J, the gap between germline ends came to 7 bases. This CDR3 has 14 residues. Germline CDR1 reads MDHEN; CDR2 reads SYDVKM.

The V and J genes are TRBV5-1 and TRBJ1-2; D gene uncertain. Looked up from germline, CDR1 is SGHRS and CDR2 is YFSETQ. Trimming took off 4 bases at V and 8 bases at J, with 18 bases between the two ends. The CDR3 sequence is 14 residues long. The CDR3 DNA sequence: TGCGCCAGCAGCGTTGGTGTTTCCCCCCAAGGCTACACCTTC. It codes for CASSVGVSPQGYTF.

The J gene is TRBJ2-3, the V gene TRBV29-1; D is uncertain. Germline V gives CDR1 SQVTM, CDR2 ANQGSEA. This CDR3 has 11 residues. V was trimmed by 2 bases and J by 7 bases, leaving 7 bases between them. The CDR3 protein is CSVERQNTQYF. Written as DNA, the CDR3 is TGCAGCGTTGAAAGGCAGAATACGCAGTATTTT.

V usage is TRBV29-1 and J usage is TRBJ2-1; a weak D match, TRBD1 (6 bases). Germline CDR1 is SQVTM and CDR2 is ANQGSEA. V shed 5 bases and J shed 2 bases, with 13 bases lying between them. The CDR3 extends over 14 amino acids. CDR3 nucleotides: TGCAGCGTTACAGGGAACAAGCCCTACAATGAGCAGTTCTTC. Amino acid sequence: CSVTGNKPYNEQFF.

This clone was observed a handful of times. The gene calls are TRBV19 and TRBJ2-3, with D tentatively TRBD2 (5 bases). The CDR3 is 14 amino acids. CDR1 is LNHDA, CDR2 SQIVND, per germline (reference sequence). The V end was cut by 3 bases, the J end by 2 bases, with 9 bases between. CDR3 nucleotide sequence: TGTGCCAGTAGTATCGGGGATACCACAGATACGCAGTATTTT. It is translated as CASSIGDTTDTQYF.

This clone was detected a few times. The V and J genes are TRBV19 and TRBJ1-5; D is ambiguous. CDR1 is LNHDA and CDR2 is SQIVND in the germline V gene (reference sequence). This CDR3 spans 13 amino acids. V lost 3 bases, J lost 6 bases, and 9 bases lay in between. CDR3 sequence reads: CASSIGSGQPQHF. For the CDR3, the DNA is TGTGCCAGTAGTATCGGGTCGGGTCAGCCCCAGCATTTT.

This clone came up a few times. The genes are TRBV27 and TRBJ2-7; D is ambiguous. The V end was cut by 2 bases, the J end by 0 bases, with 8 bases between. The CDR3 is made up of 14 amino acids. Germline V lookup: CDR1 MNHEY, CDR2 SMNVEV (reference sequence). This chain's CDR3 is CASSLGIPSYEQYF. CDR3 sequence (DNA): TGTGCCAGCAGTTTAGGTATCCCCTCCTACGAGCAGTACTTC.

V and J are TRBV7-9 and TRBJ2-1; 10 nucleotides line up with TRBD2. Germline lookup yields CDR1 SEHNR and CDR2 FQNEAQ (reference sequence). With V trimmed by 3 bases and J by 8 bases, 7 bases remained unmatched. The length of the CDR3 is 15 residues. The CDR3 is CASSFTSGMGDEQFF. CDR3 nucleotides: TGTGCCAGCAGCTTCACTAGCGGGATGGGGGATGAGCAGTTCTTC.

This sequence joins TRBV9 and TRBJ2-3, with D unclear. The germline V gene encodes CDR1 SGDLS and CDR2 YYNGEE. V lost 0 bases, J lost 2 bases, and 10 bases lay in between. This CDR3 is 15 amino acids long. The CDR3 here is CASSVDGQITDTQYF. In DNA, the CDR3 is TGTGCCAGCAGCGTAGATGGCCAAATCACAGATACGCAGTATTTT.

This clone was counted between two and nine times. The genes are TRBV12-5 and TRBJ2-3, with 8 bases aligning to TRBD1. The length of the CDR3 is 13 residues. Germline loops: CDR1 LGHNT, CDR2 FRNRAP. The junction had 4 bases not matched to a gene; V was cut back by 7 bases and J by 4 bases. The CDR3 loop reads CASAGQGSDTQYF. DNA of the CDR3: TGTGCTAGTGCCGGACAGGGCTCAGATACGCAGTATTTT.

The V and J genes are TRBV7-6 and TRBJ1-5; TRBD1 matches 8 bases. CDR1 and CDR2 from the germline V gene are SGHVS and FNYEAQ. V trimming: 5 bases; J trimming: 2 bases; junction bases outside the gene matches: 5. CDR3 length: 15 amino acids. The CDR3 bases are TGTGCCAGCAGCCCAGACAGGGGACGCAATCAGCCCCAGCATTTT. Its protein product is CASSPDRGRNQPQHF. Variable domain in full (rest from reference TRBV7-6 and TRBJ1-5): GAGVSQSPRYKVTKRGQDVALRCDPISGHVSLYWYRQALGQGPEFLTYFNYEAQQDKSGLPNDRFSAERPEGSISTLTIQRTEQRDSAMYRCASSPDRGRNQPQHFGDGTRLSIL.

This clone was seen ten or more times. The CDR3 loop is CASSVGILNQPQHF. In DNA form, the CDR3 reads TGTGCCAGCAGTGTAGGGATACTCAATCAGCCCCAGCATTTT. This rearrangement joins TRBV6-1 to TRBJ1-5, with D hard to call. Germline CDR1 MNHNS, CDR2 SASEGT. Trimming removed 4 bases from V and 3 bases from J, with 10 bases in between. The length of the CDR3 is 14 residues.

The gene calls are TRBV5-1 and TRBJ1-5; unclear D gene. This CDR3 has 18 residues. The ends were cut back, 0 bases at V and 1 base at J, with 17 bases in the middle. Germline CDR1 is SGHRS and CDR2 is YFSETQ. The CDR3 sequence is CASSLEGIGSGSNQPQHF. CDR3 DNA: TGCGCCAGCAGCTTGGAAGGCATAGGGTCGGGGAGCAATCAGCCCCAGCATTTT.

This chain uses TRBV29-1 with TRBJ2-7; D perhaps matches TRBD2 (6 bases). This CDR3 is built from 13 residues. Germline CDR1 is SQVTM and CDR2 is ANQGSEA. Trimming stripped 3 bases from V and 6 bases from J, with 15 bases between. CDR3 sequence reads: CSVDGSGPLEQYF. In nucleotides, the CDR3 is TGCAGCGTTGATGGTAGCGGACCCCTCGAGCAGTACTTC.

As DNA, the CDR3 is TGTGCCAGCAGCGCCCGGGACAGGCCAGCCAAAAACATTCAGTACTTC. It translates to CASSARDRPAKNIQYF. The chain couples TRBV9 to TRBJ2-4, with TRBD1 matching over 8 bases. This CDR3 is 16 amino acids long. Germline trimming cut 3 bases from V and 0 bases from J; bases unmatched to any gene: 5. CDR1 and CDR2 from the germline V gene are SGDLS and YYNGEE.

V and J are TRBV27 and TRBJ1-2, with 9 bases lining up with TRBD1. Germline-derived CDR1 and CDR2 are MNHEY and SMNVEV (reference sequence). V dropped 5 bases and J dropped 6; count of bases not matched to a gene: 13. The CDR3 is 16 amino acids. This CDR3 reads CASSPSGTGRMDGYTF. CDR3 nucleotides: TGTGCCAGCAGTCCTTCCGGGACAGGGCGGATGGATGGCTACACCTTC.

V is TRBV4-1 and J is TRBJ2-3, with D perhaps being TRBD1 or TRBD2 (5 bases each). The CDR3 covers 15 residues. Germline CDR1 MGHRA, CDR2 YSYEKL. V lost 5 bases, J lost 4 bases, and 16 bases lay in between. For the CDR3, the DNA is TGCGCCAGCAGCGGAGTGGGGGTCGAGGCAGATACGCAGTATTTT. This gives the protein CASSGVGVEADTQYF.

V usage is TRBV7-9 and J usage is TRBJ1-1; TRBD1 might be the D (5 bases). Germline loops: CDR1 SEHNR, CDR2 FQNEAQ (reference sequence). This CDR3 is 14 amino acids long. Trimming left V 1 base short and J 4 bases short, with 10 bases between. CDR3 sequence (DNA): TGTGCCAGCAGCTTAGTCAGAAGGGGCACTGAAGCTTTCTTT. As protein: CASSLVRRGTEAFF. The full variable domain, with the rest looked up from reference TRBV7-9 and TRBJ1-1, is DTGVSQNPRHKITKRGQNVTFRCDPISEHNRLYWYRQTLGQGPEFLTYFQNEAQLEKSRLLSDRFSAERPKGSFSTLEIQRTEQGDSAMYLCASSLVRRGTEAFFGQGTRLTVV.

This clone was seen a few times. This chain joins TRBV6-1 and TRBJ1-1; D gene ambiguous. The length of the CDR3 is 14 residues. Deletions cut 5 bases from V and 2 bases from J, with 12 bases between. Germline V gene lookup returns CDR1 MNHNS and CDR2 SASEGT. The CDR3 nucleotides read TGTGCCAGCAGTTATGGGTCAGAAAACACTGAAGCTTTCTTT. Encoded protein: CASSYGSENTEAFF.

The chain employs TRBV10-2 and TRBJ1-1, with TRBD1 as a possible D gene (5 bases). Deletions cut 2 bases from V and 1 base from J, with 14 bases between. Germline V gene sequence: CDR1 WSHSY, CDR2 SAAADI. This CDR3 contains 16 residues. The CDR3 region has the DNA TGCGCCAGCAGTGAGCCGGGGTTTGGGGGGAACACTGAAGCTTTCTTT. It codes for CASSEPGFGGNTEAFF.

The J gene is TRBJ2-5, the V gene TRBV7-9; 14 bases are a match to TRBD2. Germline trimming cut 5 bases from V and 3 bases from J; bases unmatched to any gene: 2. Germline V gene sequence: CDR1 SEHNR, CDR2 FQNEAQ (reference sequence). CDR3 length: 15 residues. The CDR3 loop is CASSRLAGGKETQYF. The CDR3 DNA follows: TGTGCCAGCAGCCGACTAGCGGGAGGGAAAGAGACCCAGTACTTC.

The genes are TRBV29-1 and TRBJ2-5; perhaps D is TRBD1 or TRBD2 (5 bases each). The end of the DNA is better explained by TRBJ2-7, so the J call may be wrong. Germline CDR1 reads SQVTM; CDR2 reads ANQGSEA. This CDR3 contains 11 residues. Here the CDR3 reads CSVRDGYEQYF. The CDR3, as DNA: TGCAGCGTCCGGGACGGCTACGAGCAGTACTTC.

The V call is TRBV9, the J call TRBJ2-1; 9 nucleotides agree with TRBD2. Germline V gene sequence: CDR1 SGDLS, CDR2 YYNGEE. The junction had 3 bases not matched to a gene; V was cut back by 4 bases and J by 4 bases. This CDR3 is built from 14 residues. The CDR3 is CASSLTSGYNEQFF. The CDR3 DNA reads as TGTGCCAGCAGCCTGACTAGCGGTTACAATGAGCAGTTCTTC.

In this sample, this clone turned up a few times. The rearrangement uses TRBV5-4 and TRBJ1-1; D gene unclear. V was cut by 2 bases and J by 4 bases, with 12 bases left in between. In germline, CDR1 is SGHNT, CDR2 YYREEE (reference sequence). The CDR3 is 14 residues long. The CDR3: CASSFRVMSTEAFF. CDR3 sequence (DNA): TGTGCCAGCAGCTTTAGGGTGATGAGCACTGAAGCTTTCTTT.

The V call is TRBV5-1, the J call TRBJ1-1, with a tentative D call TRBD1 (5 bases). Trimming left V 4 bases short and J 5 bases short, with 21 bases between. Germline-derived CDR1 and CDR2 are SGHRS and YFSETQ. This CDR3 is 16 amino acids long. CDR3 amino acids: CASSPLEEMGGTEAFF. As DNA, the CDR3 is TGCGCCAGCAGCCCCTTGGAGGAGATGGGGGGGACTGAAGCTTTCTTT.

A few counts support this clone. This chain uses TRBV14 with TRBJ2-5; the D gene could be TRBD1 or TRBD2 (7 bases each). Germline loops: CDR1 SGHDN, CDR2 FVKESK. The length of the CDR3 is 14 residues. Trimming shortened V by 4 bases and J by 3 bases, and 12 bases separated the two germline ends. The CDR3 loop reads CASSPGGGEETQYF. The CDR3 nucleotides are TGTGCCAGCAGCCCAGGGGGGGGCGAAGAGACCCAGTACTTC.